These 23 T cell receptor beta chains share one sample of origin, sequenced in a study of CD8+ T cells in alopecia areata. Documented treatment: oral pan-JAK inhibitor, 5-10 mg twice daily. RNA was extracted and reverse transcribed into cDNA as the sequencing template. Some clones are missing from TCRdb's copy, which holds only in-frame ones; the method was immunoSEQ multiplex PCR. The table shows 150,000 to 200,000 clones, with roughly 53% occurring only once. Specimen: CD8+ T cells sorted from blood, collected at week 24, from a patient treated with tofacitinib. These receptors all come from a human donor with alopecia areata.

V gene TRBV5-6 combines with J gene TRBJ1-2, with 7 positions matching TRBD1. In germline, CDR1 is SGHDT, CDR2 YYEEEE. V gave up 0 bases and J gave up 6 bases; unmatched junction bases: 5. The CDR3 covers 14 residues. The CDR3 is CASSLGRGLDGYTF. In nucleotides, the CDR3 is TGTGCCAGCAGCTTGGGCAGGGGGTTAGATGGCTACACCTTC.

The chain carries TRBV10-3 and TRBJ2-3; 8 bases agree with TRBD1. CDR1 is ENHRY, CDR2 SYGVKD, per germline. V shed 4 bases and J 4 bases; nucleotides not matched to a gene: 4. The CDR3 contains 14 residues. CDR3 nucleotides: TGTGCCATCAGTGCCGACAGGGGTGCAGATACGCAGTATTTT. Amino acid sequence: CAISADRGADTQYF.

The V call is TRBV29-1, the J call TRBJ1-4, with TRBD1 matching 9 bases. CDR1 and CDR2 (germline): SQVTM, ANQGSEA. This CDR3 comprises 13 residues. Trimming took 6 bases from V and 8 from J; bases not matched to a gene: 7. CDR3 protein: CSVAGTGTEKLFF. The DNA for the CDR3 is TGCAGCGTGGCCGGGACAGGGACGGAAAAACTGTTTTTT. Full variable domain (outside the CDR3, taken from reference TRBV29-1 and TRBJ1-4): SAVISQKPSRDICQRGTSLTIQCQVDSQVTMMFWYRQQPGQSLTLIATANQGSEATYESGFVIDKFPISRPNLTFSTLTVSNMSPEDSSIYLCSVAGTGTEKLFFGSGTQLSVL.

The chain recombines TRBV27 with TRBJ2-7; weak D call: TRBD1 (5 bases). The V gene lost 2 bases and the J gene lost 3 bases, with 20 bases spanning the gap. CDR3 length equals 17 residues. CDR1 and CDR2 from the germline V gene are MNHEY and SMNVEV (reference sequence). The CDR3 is CASSLTLGPQTLYEQYF. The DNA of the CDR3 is TGTGCCAGCAGTTTAACGTTGGGGCCCCAGACTCTCTACGAGCAGTACTTC.

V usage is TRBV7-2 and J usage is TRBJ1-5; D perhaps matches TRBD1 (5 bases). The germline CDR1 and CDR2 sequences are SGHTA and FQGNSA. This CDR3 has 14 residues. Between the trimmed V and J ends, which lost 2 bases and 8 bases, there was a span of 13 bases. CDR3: CASSLYGTGEPQHF. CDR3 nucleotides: TGTGCCAGCAGCTTATATGGGACCGGGGAGCCCCAGCATTTT. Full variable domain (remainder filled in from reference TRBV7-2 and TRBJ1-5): GAGVSQSPSNKVTEKGKDVELRCDPISGHTALYWYRQSLGQGLEFLIYFQGNSAPDKSGLPSDRFSAERTGGSVSTLTIQRTQQEDSAVYLCASSLYGTGEPQHFGDGTRLSIL.

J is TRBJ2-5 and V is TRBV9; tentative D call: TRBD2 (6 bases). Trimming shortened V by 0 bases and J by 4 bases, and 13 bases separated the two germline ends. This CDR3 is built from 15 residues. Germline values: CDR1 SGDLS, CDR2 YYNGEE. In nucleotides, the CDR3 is TGTGCCAGCAGCGTAGAGGCGGGGAGAGGAGAGACCCAGTACTTC. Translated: CASSVEAGRGETQYF.

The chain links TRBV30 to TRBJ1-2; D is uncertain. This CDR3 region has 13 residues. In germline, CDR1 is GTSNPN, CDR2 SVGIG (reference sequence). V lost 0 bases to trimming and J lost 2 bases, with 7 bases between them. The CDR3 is CAWSVGLNYGYTF. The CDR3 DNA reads TGTGCCTGGAGTGTTGGGTTAAACTATGGCTACACCTTC.

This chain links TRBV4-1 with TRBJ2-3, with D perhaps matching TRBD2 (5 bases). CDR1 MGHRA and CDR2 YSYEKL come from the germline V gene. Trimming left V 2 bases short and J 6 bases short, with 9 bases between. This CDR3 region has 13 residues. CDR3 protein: CASSQLQRDTQYF. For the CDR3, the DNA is TGCGCCAGCAGCCAACTCCAGCGGGATACGCAGTATTTT.

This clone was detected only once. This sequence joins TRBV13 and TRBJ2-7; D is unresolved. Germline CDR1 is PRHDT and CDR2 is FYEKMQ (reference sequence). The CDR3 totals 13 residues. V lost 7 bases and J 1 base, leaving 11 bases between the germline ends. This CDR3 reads CASKASGSYEQYF. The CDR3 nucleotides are TGTGCCAGCAAGGCCTCTGGTTCCTACGAGCAGTACTTC.

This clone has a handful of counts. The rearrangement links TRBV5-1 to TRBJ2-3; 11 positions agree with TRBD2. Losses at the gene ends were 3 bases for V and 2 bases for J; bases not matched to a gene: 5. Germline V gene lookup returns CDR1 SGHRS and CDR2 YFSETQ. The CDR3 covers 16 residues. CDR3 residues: CASSSPGLADTDTQYF. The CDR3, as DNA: TGCGCCAGCAGCTCACCGGGACTAGCGGACACAGATACGCAGTATTTT.

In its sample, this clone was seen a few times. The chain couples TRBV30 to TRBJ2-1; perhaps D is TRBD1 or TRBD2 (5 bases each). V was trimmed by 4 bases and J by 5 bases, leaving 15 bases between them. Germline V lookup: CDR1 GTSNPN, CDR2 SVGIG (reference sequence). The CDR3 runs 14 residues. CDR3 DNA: TGTGCCTGGAAGACTTGGGGGTTGGACAATGAGCAGTTCTTC. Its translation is CAWKTWGLDNEQFF.

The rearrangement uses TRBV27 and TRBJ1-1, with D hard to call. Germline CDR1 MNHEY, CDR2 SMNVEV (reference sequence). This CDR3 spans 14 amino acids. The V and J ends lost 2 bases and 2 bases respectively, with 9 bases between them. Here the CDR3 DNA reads TGTGCCAGCAGTTTACGCGCGGTCAACACTGAAGCTTTCTTT. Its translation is CASSLRAVNTEAFF.

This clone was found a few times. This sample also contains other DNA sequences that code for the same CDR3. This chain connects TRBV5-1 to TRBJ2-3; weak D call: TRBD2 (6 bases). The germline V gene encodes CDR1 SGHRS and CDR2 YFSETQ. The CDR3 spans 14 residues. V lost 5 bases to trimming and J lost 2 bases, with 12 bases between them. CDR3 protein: CASRQAGYTDTQYF. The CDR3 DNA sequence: TGCGCCAGCAGGCAGGCGGGGTACACAGATACGCAGTATTTT.

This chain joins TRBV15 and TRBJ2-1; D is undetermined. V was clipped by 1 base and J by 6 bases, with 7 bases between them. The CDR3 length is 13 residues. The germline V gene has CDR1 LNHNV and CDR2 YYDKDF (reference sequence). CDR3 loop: CATSRGSFNEQFF. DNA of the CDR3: TGTGCCACCAGCAGAGGTTCGTTCAATGAGCAGTTCTTC.

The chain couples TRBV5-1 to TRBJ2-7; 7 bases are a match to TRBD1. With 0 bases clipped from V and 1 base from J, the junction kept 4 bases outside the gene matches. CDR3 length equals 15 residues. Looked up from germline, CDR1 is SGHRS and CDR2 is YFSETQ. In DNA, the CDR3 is TGCGCCAGCAGCTTGGTGGGGGACAGTTCCTACGAGCAGTACTTC. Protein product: CASSLVGDSSYEQYF.

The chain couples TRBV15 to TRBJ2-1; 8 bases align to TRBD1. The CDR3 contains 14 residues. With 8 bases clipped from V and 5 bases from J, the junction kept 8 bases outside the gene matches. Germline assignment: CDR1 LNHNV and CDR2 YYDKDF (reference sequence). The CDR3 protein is CATDRGSEDNEQFF. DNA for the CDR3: TGTGCCACCGACAGGGGTAGCGAGGACAATGAGCAGTTCTTC.

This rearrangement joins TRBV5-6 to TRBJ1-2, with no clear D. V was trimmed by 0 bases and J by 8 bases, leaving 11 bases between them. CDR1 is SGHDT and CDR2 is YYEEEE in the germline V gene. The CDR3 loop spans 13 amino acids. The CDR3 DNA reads TGTGCCAGCAGCTTGGAGGGAATGCGAGGCTACACCTTC. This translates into CASSLEGMRGYTF.

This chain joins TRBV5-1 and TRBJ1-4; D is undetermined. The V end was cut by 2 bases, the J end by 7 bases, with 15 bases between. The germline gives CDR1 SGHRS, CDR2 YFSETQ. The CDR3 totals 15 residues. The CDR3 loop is CASSLGPLSGEKLFF. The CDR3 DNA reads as TGCGCCAGCAGCTTAGGCCCCTTAAGCGGTGAAAAACTGTTTTTT.

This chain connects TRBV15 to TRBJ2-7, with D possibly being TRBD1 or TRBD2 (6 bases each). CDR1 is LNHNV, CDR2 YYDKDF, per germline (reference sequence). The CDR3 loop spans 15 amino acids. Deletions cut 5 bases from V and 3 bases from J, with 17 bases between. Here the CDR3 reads CATSGGGNGYYEQYF. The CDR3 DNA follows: TGTGCCACCAGCGGAGGGGGAAACGGTTACTACGAGCAGTACTTC.

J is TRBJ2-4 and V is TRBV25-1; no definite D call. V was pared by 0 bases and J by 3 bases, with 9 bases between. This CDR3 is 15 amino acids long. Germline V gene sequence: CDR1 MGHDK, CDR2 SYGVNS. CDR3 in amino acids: CASSEYRMGKNIQYF. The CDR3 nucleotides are TGTGCCAGCAGTGAATATCGAATGGGCAAAAACATTCAGTACTTC.

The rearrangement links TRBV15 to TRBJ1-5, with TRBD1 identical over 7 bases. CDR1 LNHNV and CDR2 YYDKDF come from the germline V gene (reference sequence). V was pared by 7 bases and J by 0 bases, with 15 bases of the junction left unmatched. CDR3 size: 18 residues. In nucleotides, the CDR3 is TGTGCCACCACCCAAGGGACAGATTCTCTCTATAGCAATCAGCCCCAGCATTTT. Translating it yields CATTQGTDSLYSNQPQHF.

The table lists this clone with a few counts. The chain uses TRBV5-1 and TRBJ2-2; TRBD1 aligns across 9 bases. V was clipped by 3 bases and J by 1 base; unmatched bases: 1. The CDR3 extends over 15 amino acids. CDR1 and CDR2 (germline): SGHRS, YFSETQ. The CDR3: CASSWGQGNTGELFF. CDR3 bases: TGCGCCAGCAGCTGGGGACAGGGGAACACCGGGGAGCTGTTTTTT.

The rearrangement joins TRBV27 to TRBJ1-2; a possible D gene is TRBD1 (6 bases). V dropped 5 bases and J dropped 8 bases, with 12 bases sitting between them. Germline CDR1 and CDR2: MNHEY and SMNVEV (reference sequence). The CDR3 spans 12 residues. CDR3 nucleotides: TGTGCCAGCAGTATGGGGGGCAGAGGCTACACCTTC. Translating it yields CASSMGGRGYTF.